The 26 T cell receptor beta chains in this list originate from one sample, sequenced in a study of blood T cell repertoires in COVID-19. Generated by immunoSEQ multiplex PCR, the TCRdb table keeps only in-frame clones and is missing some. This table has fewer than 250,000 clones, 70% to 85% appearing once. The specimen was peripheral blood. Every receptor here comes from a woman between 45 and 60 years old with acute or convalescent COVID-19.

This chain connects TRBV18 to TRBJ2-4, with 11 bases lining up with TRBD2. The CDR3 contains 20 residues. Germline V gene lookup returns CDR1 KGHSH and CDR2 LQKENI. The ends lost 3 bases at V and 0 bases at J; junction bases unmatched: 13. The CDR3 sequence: CASSPTGTSGATLAKNIQYF. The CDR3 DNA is TGTGCCAGCTCACCTACCGGGACTAGCGGAGCCACTTTAGCCAAAAACATTCAGTACTTC.

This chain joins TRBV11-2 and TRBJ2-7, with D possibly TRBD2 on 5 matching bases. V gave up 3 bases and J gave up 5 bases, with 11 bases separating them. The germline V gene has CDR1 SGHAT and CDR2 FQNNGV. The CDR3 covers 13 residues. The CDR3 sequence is CASSLWELNEQYF. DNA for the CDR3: TGTGCCAGCAGCTTGTGGGAGTTAAACGAGCAGTACTTC.

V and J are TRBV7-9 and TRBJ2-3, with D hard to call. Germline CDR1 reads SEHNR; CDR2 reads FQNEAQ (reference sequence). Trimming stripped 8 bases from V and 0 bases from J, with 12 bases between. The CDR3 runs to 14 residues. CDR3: CASSESLSTDTQYF. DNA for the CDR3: TGTGCCAGCTCCGAGTCCCTTAGCACAGATACGCAGTATTTT.

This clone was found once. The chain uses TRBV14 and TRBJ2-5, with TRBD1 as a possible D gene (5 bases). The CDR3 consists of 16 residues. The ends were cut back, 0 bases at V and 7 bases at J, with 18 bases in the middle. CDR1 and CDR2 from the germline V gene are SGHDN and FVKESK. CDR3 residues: CASSQELGQGKTTQYF. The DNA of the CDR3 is TGTGCCAGCAGCCAAGAGTTAGGGCAGGGCAAAACGACCCAGTACTTC.

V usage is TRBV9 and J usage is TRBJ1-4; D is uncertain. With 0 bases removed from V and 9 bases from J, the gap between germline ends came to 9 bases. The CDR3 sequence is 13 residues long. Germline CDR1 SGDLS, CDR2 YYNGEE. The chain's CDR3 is CASSVGPGKKLFF. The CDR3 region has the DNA TGTGCCAGCAGCGTAGGTCCGGGGAAAAAACTGTTTTTT.

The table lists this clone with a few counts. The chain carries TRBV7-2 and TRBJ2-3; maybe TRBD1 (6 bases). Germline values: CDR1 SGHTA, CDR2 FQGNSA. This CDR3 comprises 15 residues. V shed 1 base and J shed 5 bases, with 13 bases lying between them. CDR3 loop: CASSLENIGGDTQYF. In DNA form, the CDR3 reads TGTGCCAGCAGCTTAGAAAACATAGGGGGAGATACGCAGTATTTT. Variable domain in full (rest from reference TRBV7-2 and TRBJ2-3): GAGVSQSPSNKVTEKGKDVELRCDPISGHTALYWYRQSLGQGLEFLIYFQGNSAPDKSGLPSDRFSAERTGGSVSTLTIQRTQQEDSAVYLCASSLENIGGDTQYFGPGTRLTVL.

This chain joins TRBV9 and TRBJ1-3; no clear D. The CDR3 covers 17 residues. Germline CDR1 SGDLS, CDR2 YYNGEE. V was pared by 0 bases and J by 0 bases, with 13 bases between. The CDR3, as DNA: TGTGCCAGCAGCGTAGAGTTCGGGAGAGACTCTGGAAACACCATATATTTT. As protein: CASSVEFGRDSGNTIYF.

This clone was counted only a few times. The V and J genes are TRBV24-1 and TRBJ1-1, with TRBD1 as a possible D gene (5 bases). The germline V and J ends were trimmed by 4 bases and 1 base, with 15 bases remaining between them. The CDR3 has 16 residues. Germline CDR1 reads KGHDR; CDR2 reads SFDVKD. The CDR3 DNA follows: TGTGCCACCAGTGACGCTGCTCGGGGGGGGAACACTGAAGCTTTCTTT. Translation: CATSDAARGGNTEAFF.

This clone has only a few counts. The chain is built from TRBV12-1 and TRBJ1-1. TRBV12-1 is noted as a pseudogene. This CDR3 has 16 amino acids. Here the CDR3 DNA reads TGTGCCAGCAGCCCTCCCACCCGGGGGAATGGGGCTGAAGCTTTCTTT. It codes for CASSPPTRGNGAEAFF.

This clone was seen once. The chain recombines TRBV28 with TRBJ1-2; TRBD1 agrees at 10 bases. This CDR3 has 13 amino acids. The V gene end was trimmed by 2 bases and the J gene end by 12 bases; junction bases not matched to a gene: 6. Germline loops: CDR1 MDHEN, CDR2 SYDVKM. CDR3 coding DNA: TGTGCCAGCAGTTTACGGACAGGGGGAAAAAACACCTTC. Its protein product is CASSLRTGGKNTF.

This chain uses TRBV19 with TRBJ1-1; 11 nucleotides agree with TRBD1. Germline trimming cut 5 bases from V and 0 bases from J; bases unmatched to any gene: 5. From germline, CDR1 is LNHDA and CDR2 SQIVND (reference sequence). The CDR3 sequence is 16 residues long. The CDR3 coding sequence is TGTGCCAGTAGTCCCGGGACAGGGGGTGTGAACACTGAAGCTTTCTTT. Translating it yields CASSPGTGGVNTEAFF.

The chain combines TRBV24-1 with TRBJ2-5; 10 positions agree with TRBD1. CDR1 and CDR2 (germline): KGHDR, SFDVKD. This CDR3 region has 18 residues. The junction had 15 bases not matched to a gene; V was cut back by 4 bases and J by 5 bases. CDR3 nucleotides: TGTGCCACCAGTGAGGGGGGACAGGGGACTGCCCGGCGGGAGACCCAGTACTTC. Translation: CATSEGGQGTARRETQYF.

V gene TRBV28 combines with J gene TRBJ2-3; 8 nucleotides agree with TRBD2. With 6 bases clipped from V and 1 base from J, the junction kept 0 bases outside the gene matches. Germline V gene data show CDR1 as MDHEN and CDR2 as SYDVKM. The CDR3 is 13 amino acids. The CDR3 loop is CASRTSGTDTQYF. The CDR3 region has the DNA TGTGCCAGCAGGACTAGCGGCACAGATACGCAGTATTTT.

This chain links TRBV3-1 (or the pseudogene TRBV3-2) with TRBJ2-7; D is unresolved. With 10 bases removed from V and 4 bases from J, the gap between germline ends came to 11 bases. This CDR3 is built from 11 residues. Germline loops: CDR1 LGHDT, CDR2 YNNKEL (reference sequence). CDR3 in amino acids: CATGFLYEQYF. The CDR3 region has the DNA TGTGCCACCGGGTTCCTATACGAGCAGTACTTC.

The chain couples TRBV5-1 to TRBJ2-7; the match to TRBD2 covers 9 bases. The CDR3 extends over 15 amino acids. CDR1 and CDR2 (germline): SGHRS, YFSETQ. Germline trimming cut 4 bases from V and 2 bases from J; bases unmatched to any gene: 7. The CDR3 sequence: CASSATTSGTYEQYF. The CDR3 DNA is TGCGCCAGCAGCGCCACGACTAGCGGAACCTACGAGCAGTACTTC.

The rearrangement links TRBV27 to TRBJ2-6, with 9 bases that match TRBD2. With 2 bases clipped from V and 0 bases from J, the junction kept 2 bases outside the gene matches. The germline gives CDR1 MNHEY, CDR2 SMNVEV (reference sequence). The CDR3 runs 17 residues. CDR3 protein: CASSLAGGYSGANVLTF. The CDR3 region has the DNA TGTGCCAGCAGTTTAGCGGGGGGGTACTCTGGGGCCAACGTCCTGACTTTC.

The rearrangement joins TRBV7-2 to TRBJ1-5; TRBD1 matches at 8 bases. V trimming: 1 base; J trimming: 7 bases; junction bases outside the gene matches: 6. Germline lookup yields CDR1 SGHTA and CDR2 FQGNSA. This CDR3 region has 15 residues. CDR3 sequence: CASSLESTGEQPQHF. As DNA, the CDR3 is TGTGCCAGCAGCTTAGAATCGACAGGGGAACAGCCCCAGCATTTT.

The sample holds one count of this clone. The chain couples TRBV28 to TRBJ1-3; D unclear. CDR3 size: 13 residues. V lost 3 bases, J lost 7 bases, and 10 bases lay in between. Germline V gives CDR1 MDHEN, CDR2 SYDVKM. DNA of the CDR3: TGTGCCAGCAGTTTGGCCGCGAGGAACACCATATATTTT. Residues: CASSLAARNTIYF.

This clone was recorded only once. The DNA of the CDR3 is TGCGCCAGCAGCCAAGTGCAGGGGACAGGGCAGCCCCAGCATTTT. It codes for CASSQVQGTGQPQHF. V is TRBV4-1 and J is TRBJ1-5; TRBD1 matches 9 bases. The germline CDR1 and CDR2 sequences are MGHRA and YSYEKL. V lost 1 base, J lost 7 bases, and 5 bases stayed unmatched. The CDR3 totals 15 residues.

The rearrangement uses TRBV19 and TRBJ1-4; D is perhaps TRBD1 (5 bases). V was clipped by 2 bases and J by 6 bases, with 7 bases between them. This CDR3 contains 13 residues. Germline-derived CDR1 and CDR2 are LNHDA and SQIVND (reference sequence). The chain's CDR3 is CASSISGDEKLFF. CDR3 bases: TGTGCCAGTAGTATATCGGGGGATGAAAAACTGTTTTTT. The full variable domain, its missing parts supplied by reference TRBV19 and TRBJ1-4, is DGGITQSPKYLFRKEGQNVTLSCEQNLNHDAMYWYRQDPGQGLRLIYYSQIVNDFQKGDIAEGYSVSREKKESFPLTVTSAQKNPTAFYLCASSISGDEKLFFGSGTQLSVL.

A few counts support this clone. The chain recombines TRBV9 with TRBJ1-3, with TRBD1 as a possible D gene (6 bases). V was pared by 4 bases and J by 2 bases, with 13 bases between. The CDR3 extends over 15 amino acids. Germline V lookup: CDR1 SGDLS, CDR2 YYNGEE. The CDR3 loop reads CASSSRQDPGNTIYF. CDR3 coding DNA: TGTGCCAGCAGCTCCCGACAGGATCCTGGAAACACCATATATTTT.

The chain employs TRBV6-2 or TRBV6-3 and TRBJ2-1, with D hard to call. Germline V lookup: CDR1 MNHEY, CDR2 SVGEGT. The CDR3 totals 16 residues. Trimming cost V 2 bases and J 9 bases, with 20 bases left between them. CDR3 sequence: CASSYPVALISGEQFF. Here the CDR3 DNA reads TGTGCCAGCAGTTACCCCGTGGCCCTGATTTCTGGTGAGCAGTTCTTC.

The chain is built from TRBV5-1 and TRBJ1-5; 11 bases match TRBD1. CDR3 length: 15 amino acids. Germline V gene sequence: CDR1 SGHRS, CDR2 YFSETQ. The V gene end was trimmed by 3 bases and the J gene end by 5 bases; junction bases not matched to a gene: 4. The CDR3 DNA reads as TGCGCCAGCAGCTGGACAGGGGGCAAGGATCAGCCCCAGCATTTT. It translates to CASSWTGGKDQPQHF.

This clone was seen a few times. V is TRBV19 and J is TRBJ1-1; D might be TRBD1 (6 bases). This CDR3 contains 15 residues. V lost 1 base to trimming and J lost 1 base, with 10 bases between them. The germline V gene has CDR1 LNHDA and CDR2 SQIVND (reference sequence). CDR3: CASSIALDRNTEAFF. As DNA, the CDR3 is TGTGCCAGTAGTATAGCCCTGGACAGGAACACTGAAGCTTTCTTT. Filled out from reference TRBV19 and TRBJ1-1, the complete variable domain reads DGGITQSPKYLFRKEGQNVTLSCEQNLNHDAMYWYRQDPGQGLRLIYYSQIVNDFQKGDIAEGYSVSREKKESFPLTVTSAQKNPTAFYLCASSIALDRNTEAFFGQGTRLTVV.

In nucleotides, the CDR3 is TGTGCCAGCAGTGAAGCGCTAGGCAGGGGGAATTCACCCCTCCACTTT. As protein: CASSEALGRGNSPLHF. This chain joins TRBV6-1 and TRBJ1-6; 7 bases line up with TRBD1. The CDR3 length is 16 residues. Germline lookup yields CDR1 MNHNS and CDR2 SASEGT. Germline trimming cut 0 bases from V and 7 bases from J; bases unmatched to any gene: 6.

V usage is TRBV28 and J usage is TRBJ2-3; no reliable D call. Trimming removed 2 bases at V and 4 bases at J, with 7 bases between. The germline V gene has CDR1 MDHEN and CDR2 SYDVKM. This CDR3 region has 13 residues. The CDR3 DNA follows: TGTGCCAGCAGTTTAAGTCCAGCAGATACGCAGTATTTT. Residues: CASSLSPADTQYF.